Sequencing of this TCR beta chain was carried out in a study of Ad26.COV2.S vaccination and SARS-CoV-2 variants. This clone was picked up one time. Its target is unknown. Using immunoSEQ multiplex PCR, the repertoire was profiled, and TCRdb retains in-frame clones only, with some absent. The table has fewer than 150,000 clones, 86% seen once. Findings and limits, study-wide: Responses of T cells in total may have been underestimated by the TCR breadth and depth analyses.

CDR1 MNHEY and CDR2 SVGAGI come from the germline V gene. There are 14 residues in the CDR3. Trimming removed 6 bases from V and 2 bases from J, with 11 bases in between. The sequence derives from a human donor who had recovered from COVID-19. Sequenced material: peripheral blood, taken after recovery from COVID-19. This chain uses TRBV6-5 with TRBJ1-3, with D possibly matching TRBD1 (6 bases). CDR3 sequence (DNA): TGTGCCAGCAGCCGGGACATCACTGGAAACACCATATATTTT. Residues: CASSRDITGNTIYF.